This paragraph covers one T cell receptor beta chain sequence. What it binds is not known. This sample was included in a study of radiation and T cells in renal cell carcinoma. Study results and limitations: From baseline, blood top tumor clonotypes peaked at 2 weeks post-radiation.

TCRdb's copy holds only in-frame clones and misses some; the assay was immunoSEQ multiplex PCR. The sample lists 120,000 to 150,000 clones; approximately 86% were seen once. Trimming at V came to 8 bases and at J to 5 bases, leaving 3 bases not matched to a gene. This CDR3 region has 13 residues. CDR1 is MDHEN, CDR2 SYDVKM, per germline. Time point indicated: blood 4 weeks post-SBRT, at nephrectomy. Regarding treatment: 15 Gy SBRT to primary tumor, nephrectomy 4 weeks later. Serial blood draws occurred at baseline and 2 and 4 weeks post-SBRT. The tumor was a clear cell renal cell carcinoma. Specimen: blood, collected from a patient whose treatment included radiotherapy and nephrectomy. The chain couples TRBV28 to TRBJ2-1; 10 bases map to TRBD2. The origin of this receptor is a woman between 45 and 65 years old with renal cell carcinoma. CDR3 bases: TGTGCCAGCGGACTAGCGGTAAACAATGAGCAGTTCTTC. Residues: CASGLAVNNEQFF.